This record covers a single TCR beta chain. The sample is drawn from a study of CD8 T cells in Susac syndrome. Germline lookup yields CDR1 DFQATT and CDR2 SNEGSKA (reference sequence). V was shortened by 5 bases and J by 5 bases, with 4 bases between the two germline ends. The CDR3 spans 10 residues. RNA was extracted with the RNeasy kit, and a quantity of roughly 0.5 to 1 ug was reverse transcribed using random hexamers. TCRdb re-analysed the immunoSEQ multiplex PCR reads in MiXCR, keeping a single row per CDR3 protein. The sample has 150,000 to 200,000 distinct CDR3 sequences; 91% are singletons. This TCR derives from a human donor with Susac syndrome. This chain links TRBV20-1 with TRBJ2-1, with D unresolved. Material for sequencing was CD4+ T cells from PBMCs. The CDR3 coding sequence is TGCAGTGCTTTTAACAATGAGCAGTTCTTC. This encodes CSAFNNEQFF.